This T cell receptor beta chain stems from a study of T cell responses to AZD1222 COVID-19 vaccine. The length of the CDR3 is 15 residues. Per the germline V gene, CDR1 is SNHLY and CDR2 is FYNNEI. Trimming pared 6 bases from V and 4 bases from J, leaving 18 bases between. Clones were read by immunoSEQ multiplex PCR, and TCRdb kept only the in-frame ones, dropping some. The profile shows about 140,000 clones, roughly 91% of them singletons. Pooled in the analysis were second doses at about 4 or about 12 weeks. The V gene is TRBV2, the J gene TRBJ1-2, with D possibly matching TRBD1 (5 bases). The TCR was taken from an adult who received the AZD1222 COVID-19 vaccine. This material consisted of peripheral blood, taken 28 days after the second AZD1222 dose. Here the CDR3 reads CASRTIGGSFYGYTF. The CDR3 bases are TGTGCCAGCAGAACCATTGGGGGATCCTTCTATGGCTACACCTTC.